A selection of T cell receptor beta chains follows, all from one sample in a study of graft-versus-host responses after intestinal transplantation. Their target antigens are unknown. TCRdb's copy holds only in-frame clones and misses some; the assay was immunoSEQ multiplex PCR. This table holds about 94,000 clones, about 91% found once. The source was unstimulated CD8+ T cells sorted from spleen or lymph node cells, collected before intestinal transplant. The receptors stem from a human donor who received an intestinal transplant. Both conserved end residues are part of each CDR3. The order of the fields is CDR3 length, D gene, clone size, V gene, J gene, CDR3 protein, CDR3 DNA. The D gene is left open where the match is weak. Part of the rows lack a size; the others show once, few, many or a class for expanded clones.

length: 12; D: -; size: -; V: TRBV19; J: TRBJ1-1; CDR3: CASMLGSTEAFF; DNA: TGTGCCAGTATGTTGGGGAGCACTGAAGCTTTCTTT
length: 17; D: TRBD1; size: -; V: TRBV11-2; J: TRBJ1-3; CDR3: CASSLVTGESSGNTIYF; DNA: TGTGCCAGCAGCTTAGTTACAGGGGAGTCCTCTGGAAACACCATATATTTT
length: 18; D: TRBD2; size: once; V: TRBV9; J: TRBJ2-2; CDR3: CASSVPRAERGGHGELFF; DNA: TGTGCCAGCAGCGTGCCCCGAGCGGAGCGGGGGGGCCACGGGGAGCTGTTTTTT
length: 15; D: -; size: -; V: TRBV6-1; J: TRBJ1-1; CDR3: CALSQRFAENTEAFF; DNA: TGTGCCCTAAGCCAGCGGTTCGCGGAGAACACTGAAGCTTTCTTT
length: 11; D: -; size: -; V: TRBV29-1; J: TRBJ2-2; CDR3: CSVRDTGELFF; DNA: TGCAGCGTTCGGGACACCGGGGAGCTGTTTTTT
length: 15; D: TRBD1; size: -; V: TRBV7-8; J: TRBJ1-1; CDR3: CASSLETGPYTEAFF; DNA: TGTGCCAGCAGCTTAGAGACAGGGCCTTACACTGAAGCTTTCTTT
length: 14; D: -; size: -; V: TRBV4-1; J: TRBJ2-7; CDR3: CASSQIGSSYEQYF; DNA: TGTGCCAGCAGCCAGATCGGGAGCTCCTACGAGCAGTACTTC
length: 16; D: -; size: -; V: TRBV2; J: TRBJ2-1; CDR3: CASSTITGTPYNEQFF; DNA: TGTGCCAGCAGCACCATCACCGGGACTCCTTACAATGAGCAGTTCTTC
length: 15; D: -; size: -; V: TRBV7-2; J: TRBJ2-1; CDR3: CASSLMTGVYNEQFF; DNA: TGTGCCAGCAGCCTGATGACGGGGGTATACAATGAGCAGTTCTTC
length: 15; D: TRBD1; size: -; V: TRBV5-6; J: TRBJ1-1; CDR3: CASSFGTGWNTEAFF; DNA: TGTGCCAGCAGCTTTGGGACAGGGTGGAACACTGAAGCTTTCTTT
length: 18; D: -; size: -; V: TRBV21-1; J: TRBJ2-6; CDR3: CASTHPERGPSGANVLTF; DNA: TGTGCCAGCACCCACCCGGAGCGGGGGCCCTCTGGGGCCAACGTCCTGACTTTC